The next 14 T cell receptor beta chains were all read from a single sample in a study of blood T cell repertoires in COVID-19. TCRdb's copy holds only in-frame clones and misses some; the assay was immunoSEQ multiplex PCR. This sample has around 97,000 clones, with 70% to 85% found just once. Input material: peripheral blood. These TCRs come from a man between 65 and 80 years old with acute or convalescent COVID-19.

The V gene is TRBV10-2, the J gene TRBJ1-6; D possibly corresponds to TRBD1 (6 bases). The V gene's germline CDR1 is WSHSY and CDR2 SAAADI. CDR3 size: 16 residues. V gave up 6 bases and J gave up 4 bases, with 16 bases separating them. CDR3: CASSKGGFGYNSPLHF. CDR3 in DNA: TGCGCCAGCAGCAAGGGGGGGTTCGGTTATAATTCACCCCTCCACTTT.

The chain couples TRBV27 to TRBJ2-2; perhaps TRBD2 as D (6 bases). Trimming left V 6 bases short and J 3 bases short, with 20 bases between. The CDR3 is 17 amino acids. Germline loops: CDR1 MNHEY, CDR2 SMNVEV (reference sequence). Here the CDR3 DNA reads TGTGCCAGCAGCTCCGGGACTCGTTCTTCTTACACCGGGGAGCTGTTTTTT. Amino acid sequence: CASSSGTRSSYTGELFF.

In this sample, this clone turned up once. V and J are TRBV5-6 and TRBJ2-5; 8 positions agree with TRBD1. V lost 3 bases and J lost 4; bases outside the gene matches: 5. The CDR3 consists of 14 residues. CDR1 and CDR2 from the germline V gene are SGHDT and YYEEEE. CDR3 DNA sequence: TGTGCCAGCAGCTCGCCGGACAGGGTAGAGACCCAGTACTTC. Translation gives CASSSPDRVETQYF.

This chain uses TRBV18 with TRBJ2-7, with TRBD1 identical over 7 bases. The length of the CDR3 is 14 residues. The V gene end was trimmed by 3 bases and the J gene end by 3 bases; junction bases not matched to a gene: 5. Germline V gene sequence: CDR1 KGHSH, CDR2 LQKENI. This CDR3 reads CASSPRTGDYEQYF. Written as DNA, the CDR3 is TGTGCCAGCTCACCGCGAACAGGGGACTACGAGCAGTACTTC.

V usage is TRBV9 and J usage is TRBJ2-7; the match to TRBD2 covers 11 bases. CDR3 length: 19 residues. CDR1 is SGDLS and CDR2 is YYNGEE in the germline V gene. Trimming removed 0 bases from V and 0 bases from J; junction bases left unmatched: 11. In DNA, the CDR3 is TGTGCCAGCAGCGTAGCCCCGGGACTAGCGGCCACGAGCTCCTACGAGCAGTACTTC. Amino acids: CASSVAPGLAATSSYEQYF.

The chain is built from TRBV5-5 and TRBJ2-1, with TRBD2 identical over 16 bases. V gave up 4 bases and J gave up 5 bases; unmatched junction bases: 6. CDR1 SGHKS and CDR2 YYEKEE come from the germline V gene (reference sequence). The CDR3 runs 17 residues. CDR3 sequence reads: CASSRTGLAGGNNEQFF. CDR3 nucleotide sequence: TGTGCCAGCAGCCGGACGGGACTAGCGGGAGGGAACAATGAGCAGTTCTTC.

This chain uses TRBV7-9 with TRBJ1-1; D gene unclear. Deletions cut 1 base from V and 7 bases from J, with 7 bases between. Germline-derived CDR1 and CDR2 are SEHNR and FQNEAQ (reference sequence). This CDR3 has 12 amino acids. CDR3 region: CASSLGASEAFF. CDR3 coding DNA: TGTGCCAGCAGCTTAGGGGCGAGTGAAGCTTTCTTT.

The chain joins TRBV4-1 to TRBJ2-5; unclear D gene. V was clipped by 0 bases and J by 4 bases, with 18 bases between them. The V gene's germline CDR1 is MGHRA and CDR2 YSYEKL. The CDR3 has 17 residues. Here the CDR3 DNA reads TGCGCCAGCAGCCAAGACGGCCTAGAGGCCTTCGTAGAGACCCAGTACTTC. Residues: CASSQDGLEAFVETQYF.

The V gene is TRBV18, the J gene TRBJ1-6; D gene unclear. Trimming shortened V by 1 base and J by 11 bases, and 6 bases separated the two germline ends. The germline CDR1 and CDR2 sequences are KGHSH and LQKENI. The CDR3 totals 12 residues. For the CDR3, the DNA is TGTGCCAGCTCACCACAAGCTGCACCCCTCCACTTT. Translating gives CASSPQAAPLHF.

The chain joins TRBV7-8 to TRBJ1-1, with 9 nucleotides matching TRBD1. The V and J ends lost 5 bases and 6 bases, in that order; junction bases with no gene match: 7. Germline assignment: CDR1 SGHVS and CDR2 FQNEAQ. The CDR3 totals 14 residues. The CDR3 loop is CASSVRQGVSEAFF. DNA of the CDR3: TGTGCCAGCAGCGTAAGACAGGGGGTCTCTGAAGCTTTCTTT.

The CDR3 loop is CASRGAGAEAFF. The CDR3 nucleotides are TGTGCCAGCAGAGGGGCCGGAGCTGAAGCTTTCTTT. The V call is TRBV12-3 or TRBV12-4, the J call TRBJ1-1; D is perhaps TRBD1 (5 bases). With 6 bases removed from V and 6 bases from J, the gap between germline ends came to 11 bases. This CDR3 contains 12 residues.

This clone showed up just a few times. The chain couples TRBV5-4 to TRBJ2-2; tentatively, D is TRBD2 (5 bases). The length of the CDR3 is 17 residues. V was clipped by 4 bases and J by 0 bases, with 16 bases between them. CDR1 and CDR2 from the germline V gene are SGHNT and YYREEE (reference sequence). The CDR3 sequence is CASSEWESTTNTGELFF. In nucleotides, the CDR3 is TGTGCCAGCAGCGAATGGGAGTCAACTACGAACACCGGGGAGCTGTTTTTT.

The chain joins TRBV2 to TRBJ2-7; TRBD1 aligns across 9 bases. CDR1 and CDR2 (germline): SNHLY, FYNNEI. With V trimmed by 8 bases and J by 1 base, 6 bases remained unmatched. The CDR3 runs to 14 residues. The chain's CDR3 is CASSTGTGSYEQYF. The DNA of the CDR3 is TGTGCCAGCTCAACCGGGACAGGGTCCTACGAGCAGTACTTC.

The chain carries TRBV3-1 (or the pseudogene TRBV3-2) and TRBJ2-2; D remains unclear. Germline V gives CDR1 LGHDT, CDR2 YNNKEL (reference sequence). Trimming took 5 bases from V and 4 from J, leaving 8 bases between them. The CDR3 is 13 amino acids. The CDR3 nucleotides are TGTGCCAGCAGCGAGGCATTCACCGGGGAGCTGTTTTTT. Protein product: CASSEAFTGELFF.